The 25 T cell receptor beta chains listed next were all sequenced from one sample in a study of blood T cell repertoires in COVID-19. Libraries were prepared by immunoSEQ multiplex PCR; TCRdb keeps only in-frame clonotypes and omits some of them. In the table there are some 400,000 clones, 80% to 90% of which are singletons. Sequencing was done on a sample of PBMCs or T cells enriched from blood (not recorded which). The source is a man aged 25-40 years who had recovered from COVID-19.

This clone was seen once. The rearrangement links TRBV28 to TRBJ1-1, with D tentatively TRBD1 (6 bases). There are 14 residues in the CDR3. Between the trimmed V and J ends, which lost 4 bases and 2 bases, there was a span of 11 bases. The germline gives CDR1 MDHEN, CDR2 SYDVKM. The CDR3 loop reads CASSYRARNTEAFF. The CDR3 bases are TGTGCCAGCAGTTACAGGGCACGAAACACTGAAGCTTTCTTT. Complete variable domain (other parts from reference TRBV28 and TRBJ1-1): DVKVTQSSRYLVKRTGEKVFLECVQDMDHENMFWYRQDPGLGLRLIYFSYDVKMKEKGDIPEGYSVSREKKERFSLILESASTNQTSMYLCASSYRARNTEAFFGQGTRLTVV.

The gene calls are TRBV15 and TRBJ1-4; TRBD1 aligns across 7 bases. Losses at the gene ends were 5 bases for V and 7 bases for J; bases not matched to a gene: 7. The CDR3 has 14 amino acids. From germline, CDR1 is LNHNV and CDR2 YYDKDF (reference sequence). As DNA, the CDR3 is TGTGCCACCAGCGTACCGGACAGGCGTGAAAAACTGTTTTTT. It specifies CATSVPDRREKLFF.

The chain has TRBV5-6 and TRBJ1-5; 7 nucleotides align to TRBD1. The CDR3 has 14 amino acids. The ends lost 4 bases at V and 4 bases at J; junction bases unmatched: 5. CDR1 SGHDT and CDR2 YYEEEE come from the germline V gene. The CDR3 region is CASSMGQSNQPQHF. The CDR3 DNA is TGTGCCAGCAGCATGGGACAGAGTAATCAGCCCCAGCATTTT.

J is TRBJ1-6 and V is TRBV18; 7 positions match TRBD1. Germline lookup yields CDR1 KGHSH and CDR2 LQKENI. The CDR3 sequence is 16 residues long. V was pared by 3 bases and J by 7 bases, with 9 bases of the junction left unmatched. The CDR3 DNA reads TGTGCCAGCTCACCCCAGACAGGGAAGTCCAATTCACCCCTCCACTTT. Its protein is CASSPQTGKSNSPLHF.

The V call is TRBV5-1, the J call TRBJ1-1; no clear D. V gave up 4 bases and J gave up 7 bases, with 17 bases separating them. CDR3 length equals 14 residues. Germline V lookup: CDR1 SGHRS, CDR2 YFSETQ. CDR3 region: CASSRHDTSGEAFF. DNA of the CDR3: TGCGCCAGCAGCCGTCATGACACCTCCGGTGAAGCTTTCTTT.

The chain employs TRBV10-1 and TRBJ2-7; 9 bases map to TRBD1. Trimming removed 4 bases from V and 1 base from J; junction bases left unmatched: 5. CDR3 length: 15 residues. Germline CDR1 is WNHNN and CDR2 is SYGVQD (reference sequence). The CDR3 sequence is CASSVGTGISYEQYF. The CDR3 DNA reads TGCGCCAGCAGTGTTGGGACAGGGATTTCCTACGAGCAGTACTTC.

Here the CDR3 reads CASSHTGTDYNEQFF. The CDR3 DNA reads as TGTGCCAGCAGCCACACCGGGACAGATTACAATGAGCAGTTCTTC. This chain connects TRBV7-9 to TRBJ2-1; TRBD1 matches 7 bases. The germline gives CDR1 SEHNR, CDR2 FQNEAQ (reference sequence). V shed 5 bases and J 4 bases; nucleotides not matched to a gene: 8. CDR3 length: 15 residues.

This chain connects TRBV18 to TRBJ2-1, with TRBD2 identical over 8 bases. V gave up 0 bases and J gave up 4 bases; unmatched junction bases: 8. The germline CDR1 and CDR2 sequences are KGHSH and LQKENI. The CDR3 has 17 residues. Here the CDR3 reads CASSPPFSGNQYNEQFF. The CDR3 DNA is TGTGCCAGCTCACCACCGTTTAGCGGGAACCAGTACAATGAGCAGTTCTTC.

The rearrangement links TRBV27 to TRBJ2-2; D unclear. The CDR3 is 17 amino acids. From germline, CDR1 is MNHEY and CDR2 SMNVEV (reference sequence). V was cut by 5 bases and J by 1 base, with 17 bases left in between. CDR3 protein: CASSPFAEAMNTGELFF. CDR3 nucleotide sequence: TGTGCCAGCAGTCCGTTCGCCGAGGCGATGAACACCGGGGAGCTGTTTTTT.

The table lists this clone with a count of one. Other DNA sequences of this sample code for an identical CDR3. The chain is built from TRBV28 and TRBJ2-3, with D tentatively TRBD2 (6 bases). The CDR3 totals 13 residues. V dropped 2 bases and J dropped 3 bases, with 6 bases sitting between them. In germline, CDR1 is MDHEN, CDR2 SYDVKM. The CDR3 region is CASSLAGTDTQYF. CDR3 DNA: TGTGCCAGCAGTTTAGCGGGGACAGATACGCAGTATTTT.

This sequence joins TRBV18 and TRBJ2-1, with 8 bases fitting TRBD1. Losses at the gene ends were 2 bases for V and 0 bases for J; bases not matched to a gene: 9. Germline lookup yields CDR1 KGHSH and CDR2 LQKENI. CDR3 size: 18 residues. The CDR3 sequence is CASSPTTGGGGSYNEQFF. For the CDR3, the DNA is TGTGCCAGCTCACCAACAACAGGGGGTGGCGGCTCCTACAATGAGCAGTTCTTC.

The chain is built from TRBV3-1 (or the pseudogene TRBV3-2) and TRBJ2-7, with TRBD2 matching 7 bases. CDR1 and CDR2 (germline): LGHDT, YNNKEL (reference sequence). The V and J ends lost 4 bases and 5 bases, in that order; junction bases with no gene match: 11. The CDR3 loop spans 15 amino acids. The CDR3 region has the DNA TGTGCCAGCAGCCCATCACTAGCGCGCCTGGACGAGCAGTACTTC. Amino acids: CASSPSLARLDEQYF.

V gene TRBV7-9 combines with J gene TRBJ2-3, with D possibly being TRBD1 (6 bases). The CDR3 has 15 residues. The V and J ends lost 3 bases and 0 bases respectively, with 10 bases between them. The germline CDR1 and CDR2 sequences are SEHNR and FQNEAQ (reference sequence). DNA for the CDR3: TGTGCCAGCAGCTTCGGACAGACTAGCACAGATACGCAGTATTTT. Its protein is CASSFGQTSTDTQYF.

The chain links TRBV13 to TRBJ2-6, with unresolved D. Germline lookup yields CDR1 PRHDT and CDR2 FYEKMQ (reference sequence). Trimming removed 5 bases from V and 0 bases from J, with 11 bases in between. The CDR3 sequence is 16 residues long. CDR3 sequence (DNA): TGTGCCAGCAGCCCGAGATATTACTCTGGGGCCAACGTCCTGACTTTC. This encodes CASSPRYYSGANVLTF. The whole variable domain, remainder taken from reference TRBV13 and TRBJ2-6, is AAGVIQSPRHLIKEKRETATLKCYPIPRHDTVYWYQQGPGQDPQFLISFYEKMQSDKGSIPDRFSAQQFSDYHSELNMSSLELGDSALYFCASSPRYYSGANVLTFGAGSRLTVL.

The chain carries TRBV7-2 and TRBJ2-3; 9 positions agree with TRBD1. V was clipped by 4 bases and J by 6 bases; unmatched bases: 5. The CDR3 runs to 14 residues. Looked up from germline, CDR1 is SGHTA and CDR2 is FQGNSA. In DNA form, the CDR3 reads TGTGCCAGCAGCTCCGACAGGGGGTCGGATACGCAGTATTTT. Residues: CASSSDRGSDTQYF.

The V gene is TRBV28, the J gene TRBJ2-2, with TRBD1 matching 7 bases. Germline V gene sequence: CDR1 MDHEN, CDR2 SYDVKM. J lost 3 bases, V lost 7 bases, and 8 bases had no gene match. The CDR3 is made up of 15 amino acids. CDR3 sequence (DNA): TGTGCCAGCACCACACGACAGGGCTACACCGGGGAGCTGTTTTTT. Protein sequence: CASTTRQGYTGELFF. Variable domain in full (rest from reference TRBV28 and TRBJ2-2): DVKVTQSSRYLVKRTGEKVFLECVQDMDHENMFWYRQDPGLGLRLIYFSYDVKMKEKGDIPEGYSVSREKKERFSLILESASTNQTSMYLCASTTRQGYTGELFFGEGSRLTVL.

The gene calls are TRBV3-1 (or the pseudogene TRBV3-2) and TRBJ2-5; TRBD2 matches 12 bases. CDR1 LGHDT and CDR2 YNNKEL come from the germline V gene (reference sequence). The CDR3 is 18 residues long. J was trimmed by 5 bases and V by 4 bases; bases with no gene match: 14. The CDR3 coding sequence is TGTGCCAGCAGCCTCCTATTCAAGACTAGCGGGAGTAGGGAGACCCAGTACTTC. It is translated as CASSLLFKTSGSRETQYF.

The V call is TRBV28, the J call TRBJ1-2; D uncertain. This CDR3 region has 13 residues. Germline V gene lookup returns CDR1 MDHEN and CDR2 SYDVKM. Trimming took 8 bases from V and 0 from J, leaving 10 bases between them. In DNA, the CDR3 is TGTGCCAGCCAGGTGGGAGCTAACTATGGCTACACCTTC. This sequence encodes CASQVGANYGYTF.

This clone has a single count. The chain joins TRBV10-3 to TRBJ1-2; no firm D call. Germline lookup yields CDR1 ENHRY and CDR2 SYGVKD. V lost 6 bases and J lost 3, with 14 bases in between. CDR3 length: 14 residues. The CDR3 sequence: CAIRGEGQDYGYTF. CDR3 in DNA: TGTGCCATCAGAGGTGAGGGCCAGGACTATGGCTACACCTTC.

The count of this clone is one. The V gene is TRBV6-5, the J gene TRBJ2-2; weak D call: TRBD1 (5 bases). Per germline, CDR1 MNHEY and CDR2 SVGAGI. Trimming removed 7 bases at V and 0 bases at J, with 9 bases between. This CDR3 contains 14 residues. The chain's CDR3 is CASTGQANTGELFF. The CDR3 region has the DNA TGTGCCAGCACAGGACAAGCGAACACCGGGGAGCTGTTTTTT.

The chain combines TRBV4-1 with TRBJ1-2; the match to TRBD1 covers 7 bases. Germline V gene data show CDR1 as MGHRA and CDR2 as YSYEKL. The V and J ends lost 0 bases and 2 bases, in that order; junction bases with no gene match: 9. The CDR3 consists of 17 residues. CDR3 amino acids: CASSQEGMGTVNYGYTF. The CDR3 DNA follows: TGCGCCAGCAGCCAAGAAGGTATGGGGACAGTCAACTATGGCTACACCTTC.

The chain joins TRBV9 to TRBJ2-7; the match to TRBD2 covers 11 bases. V was clipped by 2 bases and J by 4 bases; unmatched bases: 5. Germline V gene lookup returns CDR1 SGDLS and CDR2 YYNGEE. This CDR3 is built from 15 residues. The CDR3: CASSVRLAGRYEQYF. The CDR3 DNA is TGTGCCAGCAGCGTCCGACTAGCGGGAAGGTACGAGCAGTACTTC.

This clone was seen once. The gene calls are TRBV7-9 and TRBJ2-7, with 7 nucleotides matching TRBD2. Germline loops: CDR1 SEHNR, CDR2 FQNEAQ (reference sequence). The trim removed 5 bases at V and 3 bases at J, leaving 7 bases unmatched. This CDR3 is 14 amino acids long. The CDR3 nucleotides are TGTGCCAGCAGCGACACCGGGACTATCTACGAGCAGTACTTC. It yields the protein CASSDTGTIYEQYF.

V is TRBV5-5 and J is TRBJ1-2, with TRBD1 matching 7 bases. V lost 4 bases and J lost 7; bases outside the gene matches: 10. The CDR3 loop spans 14 amino acids. Germline CDR1 is SGHKS and CDR2 is YYEKEE (reference sequence). CDR3: CASSLTGAEAGYTF. DNA of the CDR3: TGTGCCAGCAGCCTAACAGGGGCGGAGGCTGGCTACACCTTC.

The chain is built from TRBV27 and TRBJ2-5, with D possibly being TRBD1 (6 bases). V was shortened by 8 bases and J by 3 bases, with 13 bases between the two germline ends. Germline loops: CDR1 MNHEY, CDR2 SMNVEV (reference sequence). This CDR3 spans 13 amino acids. Written as DNA, the CDR3 is TGTGCCAGCTCCAAGGCAGGGGAAGAGACCCAGTACTTC. Translating gives CASSKAGEETQYF.